This T cell receptor beta chain is drawn from a study of Graves' ophthalmopathy and Graves' hyperthyroidism. Background on the study: Specimen type is peripheral blood, obtained at initial diagnosis before any treatment.

Amplified TCR beta CDR3 regions were obtained using RNA transcripts as template. Amplification began with first-round RT-PCR using HTBI primers, then second-round multiplex PCR was performed. TCRdb analysed the multiplex PCR reads with MiXCR anew, one entry per CDR3 protein. This table holds almost 750,000 distinct CDR3 sequences, 40% found once. Certain patients, namely those with other autoimmune diseases, uncontrolled infections, pregnancy or lactation, were excluded. The germline CDR1 and CDR2 sequences are SGHRS and YFSETQ. The J segment lost 1 base and the V segment lost 3 bases, leaving 5 bases of the junction unmatched. This CDR3 comprises 15 residues. Study findings and constraints: Among thyroid clonotypes expanded above 0.001 frequency, most also appeared in blood. The 13-signature model separated ophthalmopathy from stable hyperthyroidism at approximately 89% sensitivity and around 81% specificity.

This clonotype was observed a handful of times. What it binds is not known. Sequences were obtained from peripheral blood. The TCR comes from an adult man with Graves' ophthalmopathy. The chain recombines TRBV5-1 with TRBJ2-5; 8 bases align to TRBD1. The chain's CDR3 is CASSYTRGPQETQYF. For the CDR3, the DNA is TGCGCCAGCAGCTACACCAGGGGGCCCCAAGAGACCCAGTACTTC.